This is a list of T cell receptor beta chains from one sample in a study of T-cell memory formation after mild COVID-19. TCRdb fed the 5' RACE reads into MiXCR, producing one record per CDR3 protein. The table has under 300,000 distinct CDR3 sequences, roughly 8.2% seen once. The material sequenced was PBMCs or a T cell subset sorted from them (not recorded which). Receptor source: a man aged 18 to 30 who had mild COVID-19 (a few samples of this study predate the infection). Cell type and time point are not known. Both conserved end residues are part of each CDR3. A D gene is named only where the DNA matches it firmly. Part of the rows lack a size; the others show once, few, many or a class for expanded clones.

>NA|many|TRBJ2-2|TRBV2
CASLLQGGLTGELFF
>NA|many|TRBJ2-6|TRBV11-3
CASSLTSARFSGANVLTF
>NA|NA|TRBJ2-3|TRBV20-1
CSAPTRGEGTDTQYF
>TRBD2|few|TRBJ2-3|TRBV19
CASRPWRGSTDTQYF
>TRBD1|NA|TRBJ2-2|TRBV5-4
CATGTVGPGELFF
>NA|many|TRBJ2-1|TRBV5-1
CASSWGQGPPYNEQFF
>TRBD1|few|TRBJ2-1|TRBV5-6
CASRRGTGGYNEQFF
>TRBD2|few|TRBJ2-1|TRBV7-9
CASSPTSSEQFF
>NA|few|TRBJ2-5|TRBV6-2/TRBV6-3
CASSLPDGVLTQYF
>NA|few|TRBJ2-3|TRBV5-1
CASSLGQTPSGDTQYF
>TRBD1|NA|TRBJ2-5|TRBV7-2
CASSPDRVRETQYF
>TRBD1|NA|TRBJ1-5|TRBV7-9
CASSLGRGPQPQHF
>NA|NA|TRBJ2-1|TRBV7-6
CASSLSPAGDEQFF
>NA|many|TRBJ1-1|TRBV5-6
CASNPRAGPTEAFF
>TRBD2|NA|TRBJ2-7|TRBV12-3/TRBV12-4
CASRLAGNSYEQYF
>NA|NA|TRBJ2-1|TRBV7-7
CASSQTEYNEQFF
>NA|NA|TRBJ1-4|TRBV7-9
CATQPGKLFF
>NA|few|TRBJ2-2|TRBV9
CASSSGRYTGELFF
>NA|NA|TRBJ2-7|TRBV5-1
CASSLDYAGTPVGQYF
>NA|many|TRBJ2-1|TRBV5-1
CASSLGLGHEQFF
>NA|few|TRBJ1-1|TRBV20-1
CSARRDFTEAFF
>NA|few|TRBJ1-5|TRBV20-1
CSAGSGDQPQHF
>NA|NA|TRBJ1-6|TRBV6-5
CASSYYGSSYNSPLHF
>NA|NA|TRBJ2-1|TRBV28
CASSGKGGDEQFF
>TRBD1|NA|TRBJ2-5|TRBV2
CASSGTGTGSRETQYF
>NA|few|TRBJ2-5|TRBV12-3/TRBV12-4
CASSSRGGETQYF
>NA|NA|TRBJ2-1|TRBV5-1
CASSISPGTPYNEQFF
>TRBD2|few|TRBJ2-1|TRBV28
CASRSPGLSYNEQFF
>TRBD2|NA|TRBJ2-1|TRBV10-3
CAISLGTSGGNEQFF
>NA|many|TRBJ1-1|TRBV12-3/TRBV12-4
CASRGTEAFF
>NA|NA|TRBJ2-3|TRBV29-1
CSVVYSGDTQYF
>TRBD1|few|TRBJ1-2|TRBV7-6
CASSPRRGGGGGYTF
>NA|many|TRBJ1-4|TRBV7-2
CASSGYGSTNEKLFF
>NA|NA|TRBJ2-5|TRBV20-1
CSARRQAETQYF
>TRBD1|few|TRBJ1-4|TRBV6-1
CASSGGDSSTNEKLFF
>TRBD1|few|TRBJ2-1|TRBV15
CATSRDPRDRVRLASYNEQFF
>NA|NA|TRBJ1-1|TRBV9
CASSVGKGEDFF
>NA|NA|TRBJ1-2|TRBV7-2
CASSLPGHKGYTF
>NA|few|TRBJ1-4|TRBV7-9
CASSFEGGGFNEKLFF
>TRBD2|NA|TRBJ2-1|TRBV6-4
CASSDSASGYNEQFF
>NA|NA|TRBJ2-4|TRBV7-2
CASSRDTYENIQYF
>NA|NA|TRBJ2-3|TRBV27
CASRTGSSTDTQYF
>TRBD1|many|TRBJ2-2|TRBV30
CAWSRQGSGELFF
>NA|many|TRBJ2-7|TRBV15
CATSTGGEGLSEQYF
>TRBD2|many|TRBJ2-5|TRBV10-3
CAISQGLAGLVETQYF
>NA|NA|TRBJ2-3|TRBV4-1
CASTRRGGTDTQYF
>TRBD2|few|TRBJ2-3|TRBV9
CASSRETSVPQDTQYF
>NA|NA|TRBJ2-5|TRBV18
CASSPGSAVTQYF
>TRBD2|few|TRBJ2-7|TRBV10-3
CAISEQAGGPYEQYF
>TRBD1|many|TRBJ1-6|TRBV4-3
CASSQVPRQGPLHF
>NA|few|TRBJ2-7|TRBV6-2/TRBV6-3
CASSRHGYEQYF